This TCR beta chain was sequenced for a study of Ad26.COV2.S vaccination and SARS-CoV-2 variants. Some clones are missing from TCRdb's copy, which holds only in-frame ones; the method was immunoSEQ multiplex PCR. The table lists roughly 320,000 clones, over 80% of them singletons. Treatment here: about 20 received Ad26.COV2.S at low or high dose, single or two shots; about 5 received placebo; per-sample allocation not given. Day 63 following the first vaccine or placebo injection was when the samples were taken. Per the germline V gene, CDR1 is MDHEN and CDR2 is SYDVKM. CDR3 size: 13 residues. J lost 7 bases, V lost 5 bases, and 7 bases had no gene match.

The chain uses TRBV28 and TRBJ2-7; 8 bases are shared with TRBD2. The clonotype was recovered from a person aged 18-65 years who received the Ad26.COV2.S COVID-19 vaccine or a placebo. Source: peripheral blood, taken in a trial of Ad26.COV2.S vaccine versus placebo. For the CDR3, the DNA is TGTGCCAGCAGTAGCGGGGGAAGAGAAGAGCAGTACTTC. Translated, it gives CASSSGGREEQYF.